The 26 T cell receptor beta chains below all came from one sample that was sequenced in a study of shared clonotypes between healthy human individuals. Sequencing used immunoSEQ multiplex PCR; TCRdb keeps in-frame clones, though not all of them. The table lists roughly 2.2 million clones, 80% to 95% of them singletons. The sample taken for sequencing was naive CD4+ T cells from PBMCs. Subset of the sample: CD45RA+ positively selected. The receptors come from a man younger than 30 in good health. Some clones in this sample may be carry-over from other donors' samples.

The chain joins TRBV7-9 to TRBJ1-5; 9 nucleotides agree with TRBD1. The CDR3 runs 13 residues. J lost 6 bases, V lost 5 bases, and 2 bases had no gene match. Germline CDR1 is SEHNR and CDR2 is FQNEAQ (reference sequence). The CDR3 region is CASSGTGFQPQHF. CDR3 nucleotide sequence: TGTGCCAGCAGCGGGACAGGGTTTCAGCCCCAGCATTTT. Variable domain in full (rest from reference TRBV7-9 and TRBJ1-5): DTGVSQNPRHKITKRGQNVTFRCDPISEHNRLYWYRQTLGQGPEFLTYFQNEAQLEKSRLLSDRFSAERPKGSFSTLEIQRTEQGDSAMYLCASSGTGFQPQHFGDGTRLSIL.

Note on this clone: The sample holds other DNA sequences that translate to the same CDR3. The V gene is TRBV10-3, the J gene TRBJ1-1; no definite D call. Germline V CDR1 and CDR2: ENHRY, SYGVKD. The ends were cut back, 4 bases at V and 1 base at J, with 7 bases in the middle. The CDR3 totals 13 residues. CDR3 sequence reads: CAISGTANTEAFF. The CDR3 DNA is TGTGCCATCAGTGGGACGGCGAACACTGAAGCTTTCTTT.

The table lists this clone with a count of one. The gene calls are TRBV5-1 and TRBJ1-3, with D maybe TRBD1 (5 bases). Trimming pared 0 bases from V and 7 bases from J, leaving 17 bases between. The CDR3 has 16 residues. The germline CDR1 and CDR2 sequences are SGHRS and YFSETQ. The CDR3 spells CASSLGAPPGPNTIYF. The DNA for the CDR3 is TGCGCCAGCAGCTTGGGTGCCCCCCCAGGGCCGAACACCATATATTTT.

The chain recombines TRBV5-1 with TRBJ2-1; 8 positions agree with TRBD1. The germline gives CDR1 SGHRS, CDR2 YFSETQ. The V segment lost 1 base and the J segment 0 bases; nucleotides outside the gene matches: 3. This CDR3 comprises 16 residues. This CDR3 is CASSLRTGLSYNEQFF. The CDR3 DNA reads TGCGCCAGCAGCTTGCGGACAGGGCTCTCCTACAATGAGCAGTTCTTC.

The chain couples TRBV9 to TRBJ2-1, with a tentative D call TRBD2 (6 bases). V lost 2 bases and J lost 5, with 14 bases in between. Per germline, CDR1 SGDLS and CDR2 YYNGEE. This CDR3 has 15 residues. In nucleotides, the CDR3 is TGTGCCAGCAGCGTCGGAGGGTCCCCCAACAATGAGCAGTTCTTC. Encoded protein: CASSVGGSPNNEQFF.

The CDR3 is CASSLAGQGFPDTQYF. In DNA form, the CDR3 reads TGTGCCAGCAGCTTAGCGGGGCAGGGTTTTCCAGATACGCAGTATTTT. This sequence joins TRBV7-9 and TRBJ2-3, with D possibly being TRBD1 (5 bases). Trimming removed 0 bases from V and 4 bases from J, with 14 bases in between. Germline V gene data show CDR1 as SEHNR and CDR2 as FQNEAQ (reference sequence). The CDR3 runs to 16 residues.

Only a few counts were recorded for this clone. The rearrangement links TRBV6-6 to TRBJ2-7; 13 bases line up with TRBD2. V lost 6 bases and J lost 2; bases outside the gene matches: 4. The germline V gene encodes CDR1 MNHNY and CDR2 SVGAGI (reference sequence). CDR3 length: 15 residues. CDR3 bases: TGTGCCAGCAGCCAGGGACTAGCGGGACCCTACGAGCAGTACTTC. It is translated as CASSQGLAGPYEQYF.

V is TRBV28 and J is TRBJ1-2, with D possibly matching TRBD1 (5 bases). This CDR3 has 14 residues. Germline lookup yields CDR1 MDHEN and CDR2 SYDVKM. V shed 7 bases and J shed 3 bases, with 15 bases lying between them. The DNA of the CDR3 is TGTGCCAGCAAACACAGTCAGGGCTACTATGGCTACACCTTC. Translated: CASKHSQGYYGYTF.

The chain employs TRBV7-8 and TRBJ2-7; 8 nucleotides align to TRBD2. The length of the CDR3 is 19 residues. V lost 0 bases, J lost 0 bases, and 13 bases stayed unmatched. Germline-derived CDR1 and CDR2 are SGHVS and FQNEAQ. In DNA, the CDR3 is TGTGCCAGCAGCTTAGCCCCCGGGAGGGCCAGGTCCCTCTCCTACGAGCAGTACTTC. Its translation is CASSLAPGRARSLSYEQYF.

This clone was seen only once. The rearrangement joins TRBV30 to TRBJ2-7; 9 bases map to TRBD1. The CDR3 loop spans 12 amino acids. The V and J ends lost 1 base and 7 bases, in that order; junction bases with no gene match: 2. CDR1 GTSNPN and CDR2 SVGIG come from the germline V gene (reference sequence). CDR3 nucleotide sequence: TGTGCCTGGAGTGACAGGGGGCGTGAGCAGTACTTC. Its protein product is CAWSDRGREQYF.

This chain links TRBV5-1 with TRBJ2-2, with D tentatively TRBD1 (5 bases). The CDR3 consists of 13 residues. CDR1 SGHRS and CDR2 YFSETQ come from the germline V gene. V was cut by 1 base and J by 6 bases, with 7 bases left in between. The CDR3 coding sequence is TGCGCCAGCAGCTTGAGGGGCCCCGGGGAGCTGTTTTTT. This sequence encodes CASSLRGPGELFF.

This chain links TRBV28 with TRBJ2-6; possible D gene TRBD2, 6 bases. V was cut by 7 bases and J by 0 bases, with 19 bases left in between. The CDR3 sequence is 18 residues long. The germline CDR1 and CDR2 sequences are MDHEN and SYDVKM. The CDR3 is CASTPLPGLPSGANVLTF. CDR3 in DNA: TGTGCCAGCACTCCCCTCCCGGGACTCCCCTCTGGGGCCAACGTCCTGACTTTC.

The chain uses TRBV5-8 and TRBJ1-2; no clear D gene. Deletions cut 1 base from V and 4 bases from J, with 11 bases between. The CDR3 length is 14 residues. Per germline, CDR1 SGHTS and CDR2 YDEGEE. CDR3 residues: CASSLSLRGYGYTF. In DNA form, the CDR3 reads TGTGCCAGCAGCTTGTCACTGCGGGGCTATGGCTACACCTTC.

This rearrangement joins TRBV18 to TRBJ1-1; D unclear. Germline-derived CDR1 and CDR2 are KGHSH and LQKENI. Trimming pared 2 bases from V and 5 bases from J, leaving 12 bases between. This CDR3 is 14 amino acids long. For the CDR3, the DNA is TGTGCCAGCTCACCAGTTTCTGGGAGGACTGAAGCTTTCTTT. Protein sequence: CASSPVSGRTEAFF.

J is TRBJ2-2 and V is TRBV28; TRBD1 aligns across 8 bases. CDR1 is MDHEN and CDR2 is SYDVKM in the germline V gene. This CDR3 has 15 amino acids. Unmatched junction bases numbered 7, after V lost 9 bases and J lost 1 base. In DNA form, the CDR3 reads TGTGCCAGTAAATGGACAGGGATGAACACCGGGGAGCTGTTTTTT. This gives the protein CASKWTGMNTGELFF.

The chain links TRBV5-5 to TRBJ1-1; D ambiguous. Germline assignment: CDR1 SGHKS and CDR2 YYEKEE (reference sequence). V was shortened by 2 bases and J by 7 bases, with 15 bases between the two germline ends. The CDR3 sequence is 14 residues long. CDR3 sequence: CASSFLVQRNEAFF. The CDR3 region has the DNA TGTGCCAGCAGCTTTTTGGTCCAGAGGAATGAAGCTTTCTTT.

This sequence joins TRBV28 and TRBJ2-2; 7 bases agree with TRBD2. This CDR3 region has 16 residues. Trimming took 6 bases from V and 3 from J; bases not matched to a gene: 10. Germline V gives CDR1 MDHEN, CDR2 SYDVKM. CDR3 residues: CASSPMGRGDTGELFF. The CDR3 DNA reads TGTGCCAGCAGCCCCATGGGACGGGGGGACACCGGGGAGCTGTTTTTT.

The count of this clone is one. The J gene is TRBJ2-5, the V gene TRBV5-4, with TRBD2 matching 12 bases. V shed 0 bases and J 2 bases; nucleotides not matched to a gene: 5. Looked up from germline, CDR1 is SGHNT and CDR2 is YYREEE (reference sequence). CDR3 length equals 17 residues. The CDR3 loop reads CASSLVVTSGGQETQYF. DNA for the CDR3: TGTGCCAGCAGCTTGGTCGTGACTAGCGGGGGACAAGAGACCCAGTACTTC.

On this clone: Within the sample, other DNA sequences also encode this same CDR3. The CDR3 region has the DNA TGTGCCACCAGCAGAGGGGGAACGGGGAACACTGAAGCTTTCTTT. Translation gives CATSRGGTGNTEAFF. V gene TRBV15 combines with J gene TRBJ1-1; D gene ambiguous. Germline lookup yields CDR1 LNHNV and CDR2 YYDKDF (reference sequence). The CDR3 runs 15 residues. The ends were cut back, 1 base at V and 1 base at J, with 10 bases in the middle.

The CDR3 loop reads CASSLKDRGRFEQFF. The CDR3 DNA follows: TGTGCCAGCAGCTTAAAGGACAGGGGGCGCTTCGAGCAGTTCTTC. The chain joins TRBV5-6 to TRBJ2-1, with 11 bases aligning to TRBD1. CDR1 and CDR2 (germline): SGHDT, YYEEEE. The CDR3 length is 15 residues. The trim removed 2 bases at V and 10 bases at J, leaving 8 bases unmatched. Looking up the rest from reference TRBV5-6 and TRBJ2-1 gives the full variable domain: DAGVTQSPTHLIKTRGQQVTLRCSPKSGHDTVSWYQQALGQGPQFIFQYYEEEERQRGNFPDRFSGHQFPNYSSELNVNALLLGDSALYLCASSLKDRGRFEQFFGPGTRLTVL.

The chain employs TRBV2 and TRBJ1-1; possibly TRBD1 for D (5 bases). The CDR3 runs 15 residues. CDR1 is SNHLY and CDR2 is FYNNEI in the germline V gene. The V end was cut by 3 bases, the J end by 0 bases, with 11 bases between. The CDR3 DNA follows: TGTGCCAGCAGTGACTGGAGACAGCTGAACACTGAAGCTTTCTTT. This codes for CASSDWRQLNTEAFF.

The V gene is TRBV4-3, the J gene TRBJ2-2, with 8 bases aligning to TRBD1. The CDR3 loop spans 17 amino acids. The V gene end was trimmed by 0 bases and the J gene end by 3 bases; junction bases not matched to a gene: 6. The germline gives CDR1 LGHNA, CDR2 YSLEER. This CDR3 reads CASSQEAQGAYTGELFF. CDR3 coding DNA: TGCGCCAGCAGCCAAGAGGCTCAGGGGGCTTACACCGGGGAGCTGTTTTTT.

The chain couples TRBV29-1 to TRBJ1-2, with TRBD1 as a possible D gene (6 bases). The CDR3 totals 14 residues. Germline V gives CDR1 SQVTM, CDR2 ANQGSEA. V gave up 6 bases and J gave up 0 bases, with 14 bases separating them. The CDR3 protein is CSVPIQGTNYGYTF. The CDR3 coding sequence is TGCAGCGTACCGATACAGGGAACTAACTATGGCTACACCTTC.

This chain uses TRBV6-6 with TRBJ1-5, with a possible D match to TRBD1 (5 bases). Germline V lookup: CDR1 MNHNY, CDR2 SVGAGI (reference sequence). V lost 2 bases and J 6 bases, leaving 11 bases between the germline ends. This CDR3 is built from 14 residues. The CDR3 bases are TGTGCCAGCAGTTACCCACAAAGGGGTCAGCCCCAGCATTTT. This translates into CASSYPQRGQPQHF.

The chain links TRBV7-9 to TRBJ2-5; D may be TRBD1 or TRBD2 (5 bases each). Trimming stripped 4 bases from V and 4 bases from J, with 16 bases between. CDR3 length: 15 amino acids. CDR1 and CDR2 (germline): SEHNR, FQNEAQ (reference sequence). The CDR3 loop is CASSSRPGDRETQYF. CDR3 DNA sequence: TGTGCCAGCAGCTCAAGGCCCGGGGACCGAGAGACCCAGTACTTC.

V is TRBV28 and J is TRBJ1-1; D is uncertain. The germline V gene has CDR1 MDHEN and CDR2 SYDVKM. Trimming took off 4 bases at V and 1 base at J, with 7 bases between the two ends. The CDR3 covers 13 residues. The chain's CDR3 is CASSWVKNTEAFF. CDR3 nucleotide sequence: TGTGCCAGCAGTTGGGTAAAGAACACTGAAGCTTTCTTT.